This TCR beta chain was captured in a study of blood T cells in healthy people across ages. As concerns this clonotype: Its antigen remains unidentified.

CDR3 length: 14 residues. Trimming left V 5 bases short and J 4 bases short, with 14 bases between. Germline CDR1 SGHRS, CDR2 YFSETQ. Primers used in a second PCR of roughly 6 to 11 cycles were a sample-barcoded 5' primer and a J-beta primer mix. TCRdb redid the calling of the 5' RACE reads with MiXCR, one entry per CDR3 protein. The sample contains about 1.8 million distinct CDR3 sequences, roughly 50% of which appear only once. General observations from the study: It was held that diversity estimates obtained from one million T cells represented underestimates. The fall in TCR beta diversity per million T cells was roughly linear with age. Any conclusive comparison of naive versus antigen-experienced cells was prevented by using unsorted PBMCs. It was the long-lived donors that had more naive CD4+ cells and higher diversity than aged donors.

The TCR comes from a woman in her 40s in good health. This chain uses TRBV5-1 with TRBJ2-3; TRBD2 is a possible D gene (6 bases). The sample taken for sequencing was blood. The CDR3 DNA follows: TGCGCCAGCAGGGAGACTAGTAATCCAGATACGCAGTATTTT. Protein product: CASRETSNPDTQYF.